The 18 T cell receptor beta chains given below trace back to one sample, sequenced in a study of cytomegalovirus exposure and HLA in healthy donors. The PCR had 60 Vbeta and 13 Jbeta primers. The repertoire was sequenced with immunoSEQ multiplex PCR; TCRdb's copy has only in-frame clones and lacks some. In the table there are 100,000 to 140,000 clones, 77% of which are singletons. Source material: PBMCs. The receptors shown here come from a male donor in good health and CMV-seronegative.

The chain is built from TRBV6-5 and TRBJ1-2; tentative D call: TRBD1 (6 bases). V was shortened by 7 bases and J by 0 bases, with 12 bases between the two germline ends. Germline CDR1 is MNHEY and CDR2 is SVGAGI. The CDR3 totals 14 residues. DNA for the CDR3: TGTGCCAGCACCAAACAGGGCTCTAACTATGGCTACACCTTC. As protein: CASTKQGSNYGYTF.

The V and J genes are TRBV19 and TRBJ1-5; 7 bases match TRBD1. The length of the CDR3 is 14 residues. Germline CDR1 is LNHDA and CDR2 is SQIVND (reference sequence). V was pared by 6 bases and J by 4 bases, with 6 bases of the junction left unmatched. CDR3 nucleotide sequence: TGTGCCAGTAGCCCTGACAGGGCAAATCAGCCCCAGCATTTT. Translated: CASSPDRANQPQHF.

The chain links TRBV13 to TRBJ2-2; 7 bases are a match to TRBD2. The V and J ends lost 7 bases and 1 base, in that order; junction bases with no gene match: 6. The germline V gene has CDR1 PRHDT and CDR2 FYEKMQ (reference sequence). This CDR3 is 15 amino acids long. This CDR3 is CASTSWEGNTGELFF. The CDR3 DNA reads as TGTGCCAGCACGTCGTGGGAGGGGAACACCGGGGAGCTGTTTTTT. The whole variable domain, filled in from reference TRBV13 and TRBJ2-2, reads AAGVIQSPRHLIKEKRETATLKCYPIPRHDTVYWYQQGPGQDPQFLISFYEKMQSDKGSIPDRFSAQQFSDYHSELNMSSLELGDSALYFCASTSWEGNTGELFFGEGSRLTVL.

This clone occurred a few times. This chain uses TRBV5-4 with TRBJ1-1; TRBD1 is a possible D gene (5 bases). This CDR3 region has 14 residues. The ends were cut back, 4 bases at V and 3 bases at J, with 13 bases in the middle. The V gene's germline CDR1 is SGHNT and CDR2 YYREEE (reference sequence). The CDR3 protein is CASSPRRGDTEAFF. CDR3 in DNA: TGTGCCAGCAGCCCCAGACGGGGGGACACTGAAGCTTTCTTT.

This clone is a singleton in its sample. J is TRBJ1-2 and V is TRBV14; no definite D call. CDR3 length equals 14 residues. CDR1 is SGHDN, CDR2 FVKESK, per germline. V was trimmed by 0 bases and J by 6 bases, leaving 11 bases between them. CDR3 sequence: CASSQDPRIHGYTF. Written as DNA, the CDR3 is TGTGCCAGCAGCCAAGATCCCAGGATTCATGGCTACACCTTC.

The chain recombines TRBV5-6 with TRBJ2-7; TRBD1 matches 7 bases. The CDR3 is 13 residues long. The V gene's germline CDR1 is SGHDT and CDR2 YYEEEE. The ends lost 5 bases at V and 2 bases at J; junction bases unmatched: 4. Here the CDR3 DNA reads TGTGCCAGCAGAAGGACAGGAGCCTACGAGCAGTACTTC. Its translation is CASRRTGAYEQYF. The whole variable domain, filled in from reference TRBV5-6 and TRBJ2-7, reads DAGVTQSPTHLIKTRGQQVTLRCSPKSGHDTVSWYQQALGQGPQFIFQYYEEEERQRGNFPDRFSGHQFPNYSSELNVNALLLGDSALYLCASRRTGAYEQYFGPGTRLTVT.

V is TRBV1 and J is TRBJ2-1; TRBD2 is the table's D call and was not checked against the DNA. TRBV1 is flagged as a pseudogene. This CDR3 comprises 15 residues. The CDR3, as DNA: TGCACCAGCAGCCCTGTCGGGCGGGAGAGCAATGAGCAGTTCTTC. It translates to CTSSPVGRESNEQFF.

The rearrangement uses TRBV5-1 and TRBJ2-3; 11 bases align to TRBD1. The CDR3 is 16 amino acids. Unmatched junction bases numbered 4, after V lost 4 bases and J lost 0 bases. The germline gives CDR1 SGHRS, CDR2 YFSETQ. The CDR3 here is CASSGGQGVSTDTQYF. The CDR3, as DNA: TGCGCCAGCAGCGGGGGACAGGGGGTCAGCACAGATACGCAGTATTTT.

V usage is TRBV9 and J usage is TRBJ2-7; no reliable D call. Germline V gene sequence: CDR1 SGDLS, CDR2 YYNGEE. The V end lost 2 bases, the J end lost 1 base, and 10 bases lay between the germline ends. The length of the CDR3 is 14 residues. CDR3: CASSVGVGSYEQYF. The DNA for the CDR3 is TGTGCCAGCAGCGTTGGAGTTGGATCCTACGAGCAGTACTTC.

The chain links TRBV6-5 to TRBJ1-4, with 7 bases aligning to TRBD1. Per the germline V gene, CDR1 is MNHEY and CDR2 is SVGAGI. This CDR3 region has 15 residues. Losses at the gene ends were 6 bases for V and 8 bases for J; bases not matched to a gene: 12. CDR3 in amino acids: CASRIGRTGVEKLFF. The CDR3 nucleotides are TGTGCCAGCAGGATCGGCCGAACAGGGGTAGAAAAACTGTTTTTT.

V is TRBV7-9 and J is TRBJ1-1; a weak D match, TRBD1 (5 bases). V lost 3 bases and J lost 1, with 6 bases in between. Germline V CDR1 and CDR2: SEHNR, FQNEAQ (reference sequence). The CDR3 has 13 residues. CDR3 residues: CASSLTANTEAFF. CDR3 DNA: TGTGCCAGCAGCTTGACAGCGAACACTGAAGCTTTCTTT.

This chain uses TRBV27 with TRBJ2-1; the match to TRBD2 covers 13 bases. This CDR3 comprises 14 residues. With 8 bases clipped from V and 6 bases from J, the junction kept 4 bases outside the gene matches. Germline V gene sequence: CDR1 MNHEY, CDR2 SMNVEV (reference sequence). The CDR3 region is CASSGLAGPNEQFF. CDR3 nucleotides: TGTGCCAGCTCGGGACTAGCGGGACCCAATGAGCAGTTCTTC.

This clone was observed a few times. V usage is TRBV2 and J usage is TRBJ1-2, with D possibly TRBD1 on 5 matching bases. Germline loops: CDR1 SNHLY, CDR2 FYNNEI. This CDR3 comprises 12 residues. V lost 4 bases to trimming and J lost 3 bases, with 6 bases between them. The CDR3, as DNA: TGTGCCAGCAGTGGACAGTACTATGGCTACACCTTC. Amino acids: CASSGQYYGYTF. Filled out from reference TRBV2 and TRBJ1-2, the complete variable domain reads EPEVTQTPSHQVTQMGQEVILRCVPISNHLYFYWYRQILGQKVEFLVSFYNNEISEKSEIFDDQFSVERPDGSNFTLKIRSTKLEDSAMYFCASSGQYYGYTFGSGTRLTVV.

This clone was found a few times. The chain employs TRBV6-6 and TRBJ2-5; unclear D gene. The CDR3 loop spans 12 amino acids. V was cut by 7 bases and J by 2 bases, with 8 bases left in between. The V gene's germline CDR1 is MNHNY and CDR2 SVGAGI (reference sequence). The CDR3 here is CASTEPQETQYF. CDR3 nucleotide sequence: TGTGCCAGCACAGAACCTCAAGAGACCCAGTACTTC.

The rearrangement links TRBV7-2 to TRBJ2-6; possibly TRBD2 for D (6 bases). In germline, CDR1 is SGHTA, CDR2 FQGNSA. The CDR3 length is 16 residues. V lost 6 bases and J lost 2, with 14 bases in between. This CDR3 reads CASSPGDRPGANVLTF. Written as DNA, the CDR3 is TGTGCCAGCAGTCCGGGAGACCGTCCTGGGGCCAACGTCCTGACTTTC.

The CDR3 loop reads CASSVLAGGWGTGELFF. CDR3 sequence (DNA): TGTGCCAGCAGTGTACTAGCGGGAGGGTGGGGTACCGGGGAGCTGTTTTTT. The gene calls are TRBV6-1 and TRBJ2-2; 13 bases are a match to TRBD2. J was trimmed by 5 bases and V by 4 bases; bases with no gene match: 7. This CDR3 contains 17 residues. From germline, CDR1 is MNHNS and CDR2 SASEGT.

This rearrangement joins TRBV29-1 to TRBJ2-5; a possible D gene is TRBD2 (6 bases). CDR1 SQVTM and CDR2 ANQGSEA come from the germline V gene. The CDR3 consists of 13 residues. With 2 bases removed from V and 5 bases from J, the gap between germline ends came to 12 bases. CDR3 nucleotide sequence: TGCAGCGTTGAAAGGCTGGAGGGCGAGACCCAGTACTTC. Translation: CSVERLEGETQYF.

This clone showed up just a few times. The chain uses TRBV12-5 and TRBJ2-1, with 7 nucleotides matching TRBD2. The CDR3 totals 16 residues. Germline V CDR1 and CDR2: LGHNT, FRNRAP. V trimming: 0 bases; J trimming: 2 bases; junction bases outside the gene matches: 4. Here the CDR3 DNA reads TGTGCTAGTGGTTTGGTAATACGGGGGGCCTACAATGAGCAGTTCTTC. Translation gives CASGLVIRGAYNEQFF.